This TCR beta chain was captured in a study of Graves' ophthalmopathy and Graves' hyperthyroidism. Overall study results and limits: The model predicted progression of ophthalmopathy with a sensitivity of just over 70%, and its specificity was 72% to 80%.

Amplifying from RNA transcripts, the study obtained TCR beta CDR3 regions. HTBI primers primed a first-round RT-PCR, and a second-round multiplex PCR followed. TCRdb called the multiplex PCR reads again in MiXCR, with one record for every CDR3 protein. The sample holds hundreds of thousands of distinct CDR3 sequences, more than 20% seen once. Turning to this clonotype: Its antigen is still unknown.

The CDR3 runs 18 residues. The germline V gene has CDR1 MGHRA and CDR2 YSYEKL. Trimming shortened V by 3 bases and J by 1 base, and 21 bases separated the two germline ends. The sequenced sample was peripheral blood. The chain employs TRBV4-1 and TRBJ1-1; D is uncertain. The TCR was taken from a woman under 30 with stable Graves' hyperthyroidism. The CDR3: CASSHPLYRAGPNTEAFF. CDR3 DNA: TGCGCCAGCAGCCATCCCCTCTATCGGGCCGGACCGAACACTGAAGCTTTCTTT.